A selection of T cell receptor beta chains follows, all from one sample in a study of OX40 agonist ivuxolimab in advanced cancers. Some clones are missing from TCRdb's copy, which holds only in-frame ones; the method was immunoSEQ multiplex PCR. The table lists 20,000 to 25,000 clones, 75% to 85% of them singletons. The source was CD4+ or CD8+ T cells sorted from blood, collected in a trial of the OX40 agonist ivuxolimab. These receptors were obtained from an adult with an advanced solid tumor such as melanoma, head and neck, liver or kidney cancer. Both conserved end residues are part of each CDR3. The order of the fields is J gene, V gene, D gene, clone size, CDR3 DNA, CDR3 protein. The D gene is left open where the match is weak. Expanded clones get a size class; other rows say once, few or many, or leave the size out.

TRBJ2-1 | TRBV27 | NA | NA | TGTGCCAGCAGTTTATCGACCGAGCACGGTGAGCAGTTCTTC | CASSLSTEHGEQFF
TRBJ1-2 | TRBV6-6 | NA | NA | TGTGCCAGCAGTTACCCGACAATCGTGCCCTATGGCTACACCTTC | CASSYPTIVPYGYTF
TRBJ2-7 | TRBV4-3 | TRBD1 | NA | TGCGCCAGCAGTCCTGGACAGGGGGGGACCTACGAGCAGTACTTC | CASSPGQGGTYEQYF
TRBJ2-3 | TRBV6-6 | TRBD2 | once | TGTGCCAGCAGTTGGGCGGGGGGTGCTACAGATACGCAGTATTTT | CASSWAGGATDTQYF
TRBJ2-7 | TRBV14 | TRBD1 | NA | TGTGCCAGCAGCCAACTTTGGGACAGGGACAACGAGCAGTACTTC | CASSQLWDRDNEQYF
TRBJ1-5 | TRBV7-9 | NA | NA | TGTGCCAGCAGCCTATGGGGTCAGCCCCAGCATTTT | CASSLWGQPQHF
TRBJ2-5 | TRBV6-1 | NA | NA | TGTGCCAGCAGCCCTCTATTCCAAGAGACCCAGTACTTC | CASSPLFQETQYF
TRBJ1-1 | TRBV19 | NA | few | TGTGCCAGTAGGTACGGGAGCGAAGCTTTCTTT | CASRYGSEAFF
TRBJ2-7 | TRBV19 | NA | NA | TGTGCCAGTAGTATAGGCGGGGTCCCGCAGTACTTC | CASSIGGVPQYF
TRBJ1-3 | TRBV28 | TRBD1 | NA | TGTGCCAGCAGTTTCACAGGGGAGAAATATTTT | CASSFTGEKYF
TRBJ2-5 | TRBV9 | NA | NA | TGTGCCAGCAGCGTATTCGGGGCCCAAGAGACCCAGTACTTC | CASSVFGAQETQYF
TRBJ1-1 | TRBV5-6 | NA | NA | TGTGCCAGCAGCTCGGACGGAGTATTGAACACTGAAGCTTTCTTT | CASSSDGVLNTEAFF
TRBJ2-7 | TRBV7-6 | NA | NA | TGTGCCAGCAGCGGAGAAGAGGACAGTTCCTACGAGCAGTACTTC | CASSGEEDSSYEQYF
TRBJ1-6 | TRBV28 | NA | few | TGTGCCAGCAGTTTGCCCGGGTCTGATTCACCCCTCCACTTT | CASSLPGSDSPLHF
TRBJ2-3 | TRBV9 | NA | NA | TGTGCCAGCAGCGTAGGGGGGGGCCTGGTAGATACGCAGTATTTT | CASSVGGGLVDTQYF
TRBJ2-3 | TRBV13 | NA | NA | TGTGCCAGCTCACTCCCCCGGATGGACAATACGCAGTATTTT | CASSLPRMDNTQYF
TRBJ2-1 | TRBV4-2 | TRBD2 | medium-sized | TGTGCCAGCAGCCAGGACCCAGCGGGGGGGCTCAATGAGCAGTTCTTC | CASSQDPAGGLNEQFF
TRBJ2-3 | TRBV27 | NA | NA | TGTGCCAGCAGTTTCAGCACAGATACGCAGTATTTT | CASSFSTDTQYF
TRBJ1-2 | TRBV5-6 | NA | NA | TGTGCCAGCAGCGTCGGAACTGTCTATGGCTACACCTTC | CASSVGTVYGYTF
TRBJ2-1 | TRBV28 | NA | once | TGTGCCAGCAATCCAGGGCATGAGCAGTTCTTC | CASNPGHEQFF
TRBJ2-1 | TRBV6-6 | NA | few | TGTGCCAGCAGTTACGGCCAGGGTCCGTTCTTC | CASSYGQGPFF